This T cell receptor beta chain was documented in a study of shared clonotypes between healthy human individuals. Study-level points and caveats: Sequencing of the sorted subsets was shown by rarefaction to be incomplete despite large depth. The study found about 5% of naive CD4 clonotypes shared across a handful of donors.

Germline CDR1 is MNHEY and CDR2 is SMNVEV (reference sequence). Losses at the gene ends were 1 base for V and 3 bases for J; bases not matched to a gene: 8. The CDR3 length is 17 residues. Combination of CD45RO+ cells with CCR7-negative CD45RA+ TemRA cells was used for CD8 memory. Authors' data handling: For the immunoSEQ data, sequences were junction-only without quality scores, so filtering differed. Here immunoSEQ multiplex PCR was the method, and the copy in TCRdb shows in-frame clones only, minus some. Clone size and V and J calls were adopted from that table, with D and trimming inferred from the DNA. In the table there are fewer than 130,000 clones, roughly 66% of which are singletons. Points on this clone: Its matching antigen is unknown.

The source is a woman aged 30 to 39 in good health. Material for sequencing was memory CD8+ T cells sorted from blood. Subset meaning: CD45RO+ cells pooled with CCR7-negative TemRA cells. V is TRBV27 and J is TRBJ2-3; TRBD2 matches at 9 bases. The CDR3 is CASSLLVTSGPTDTQYF. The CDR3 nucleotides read TGTGCCAGCAGTTTATTGGTGACTAGCGGACCGACAGATACGCAGTATTTT.